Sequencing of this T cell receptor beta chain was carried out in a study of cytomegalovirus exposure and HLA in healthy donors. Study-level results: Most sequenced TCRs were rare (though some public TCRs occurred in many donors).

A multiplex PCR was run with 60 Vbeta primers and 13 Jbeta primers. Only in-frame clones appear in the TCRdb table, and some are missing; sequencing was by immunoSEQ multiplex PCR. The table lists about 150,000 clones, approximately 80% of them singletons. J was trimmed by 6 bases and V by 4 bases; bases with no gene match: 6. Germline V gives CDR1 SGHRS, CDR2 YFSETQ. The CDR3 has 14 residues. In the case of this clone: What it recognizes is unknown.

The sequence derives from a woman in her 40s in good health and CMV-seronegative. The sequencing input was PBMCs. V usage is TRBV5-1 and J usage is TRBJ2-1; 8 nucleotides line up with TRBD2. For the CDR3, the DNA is TGCGCCAGCAGCGAGGGACTAGTCCTCAATGAGCAGTTCTTC. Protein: CASSEGLVLNEQFF.